This T cell receptor (beta chain) was recorded in a study of blood T cell repertoires in COVID-19 (dated by TCRdb to the early 2020s). For the wider study: Collaborator samples came from the United States, Italy and Spain and covered acute and convalescent phases of COVID-19. The prospective study material was composed of cDNA or gDNA derived from T cells, B-cell-depleted T cells, or PBMCs. The dataset comprised deeply sampled blood TCRbeta repertoires from subjects exposed to, actively infected with, or recovered from COVID-19. The repertoires were released in a freely available public database intended as a resource for research on the immune response to SARS-CoV-2. The samples were drawn from two sources: the first 160 participants of the ongoing ImmuneRACE study, and fewer than 1,500 subjects contributed by 6 global collaborators. A de-identified subject ID, COVID-19 status, age in years and sex were almost always included in the sample metadata. Where HLA class I and class II types were available, the types were taken from metadata supplied by the sample provider, not from assay-based typing. The paper's findings and limits, for the study overall: The quantity of clinical and demographic metadata differed by source and by participant and was supplied without curation.

TCRbeta CDR3 regions were amplified from genomic DNA using the immunoSEQ Assay, a bias-controlled multiplex PCR. As for the original processing: Within the assay, amplification of reference gene primers was used to estimate how many nucleated cells each sample contained. To quantify the absolute abundance of each unique TCRbeta CDR3 rearrangement, sequence reads were collapsed and filtered. For each sample, productive Simpson clonality was calculated by taking the square root of Simpson's diversity index across productive rearrangements. TCRdb carries this immuneACCESS record with in-frame sequences only. Its versions omit some clonotypes, under half of them owing to an unresolved V gene in the studies checked, with the rest unexplained. The V and J calls and the clone size are those of that table, but D and trimming were determined from the DNA. The sample table contains around 120,000 clones; only one count was recorded for almost 90% of them. The ten largest clones represent 3.5% to 4% of the sample.

With respect to this clone: It has no known antigen specificity. The input lacks base qualities; no much larger clone sits a single base away.

V loses 6 bases, J loses 4 bases, and the germline ends lie 10 bases apart. Spanning cysteine to phenylalanine, the CDR3 consists of 11 amino acids. Only CDR3 DNA remains: 33 bases, in frame from the first base. According to the germline V gene (reference sequence), CDR1 reads DFQATT and CDR2 reads SNEGSKA. At one collaborating source in Seattle, patients were enrolled during active infection and were followed longitudinally through the course of disease. Collaborating institutions collected whole blood in K2EDTA tubes following their own protocols. For TCRbeta analysis, collaborators shipped samples in one of three forms: frozen whole blood, isolated PBMCs, or DNA extracted from either of those sample types.

The TCR comes from a woman in her sixties or seventies with COVID-19, enrolled during active disease. The chain was built from TRBV20-1 and TRBJ2-7; the D gene is perhaps TRBD1, on 6 matching bases. Sequencing was performed on peripheral blood. The nucleotide sequence is TGCAGTGCCACAGGACAGTACGAGCAGTACTTC. It translates to CSATGQYEQYF.